The rows below give T cell receptor beta chains drawn from one sample of a study of blood T cell repertoires in COVID-19. Method: immunoSEQ multiplex PCR; TCRdb's copy keeps in-frame clones and lacks some. The data contain some 44,000 clones, about 92% of them singletons. The sequencing sample was made of peripheral blood. These receptors all stem from a human donor in a cohort sampled during active COVID-19. Both conserved end residues are part of each CDR3. A D gene is named only where the DNA matches it firmly. Rows give clone size only sometimes, using once, few, many, or a class for an expanded clone.

J: TRBJ2-5
V: TRBV24-1
D: -
size: -
CDR3: CATSAKGETQYF
DNA: TGTGCCACCAGTGCAAAGGGGGAGACCCAGTACTTC

J: TRBJ1-2
V: TRBV5-4
D: -
size: once
CDR3: CASSPPGGYGYTF
DNA: TGTGCCAGCAGCCCCCCGGGGGGCTATGGCTACACCTTC

J: TRBJ2-1
V: TRBV7-2
D: TRBD1
size: -
CDR3: CASSLVGQGNNEQFF
DNA: TGTGCCAGCAGCTTAGTCGGACAGGGAAATAATGAGCAGTTCTTC

J: TRBJ2-7
V: TRBV5-6
D: TRBD1
size: -
CDR3: CARDKQGTYEQYF
DNA: TGTGCCAGGGATAAACAGGGGACCTACGAGCAGTACTTC

J: TRBJ2-1
V: TRBV7-3
D: TRBD1
size: -
CDR3: CASSRWGTGLRSYTNEQFF
DNA: TGTGCCAGCAGCCGGTGGGGGACAGGGCTGAGGTCGTATACCAATGAGCAGTTCTTC

J: TRBJ2-1
V: TRBV5-1
D: TRBD2
size: once
CDR3: CASSLGGRAVDEQFF
DNA: TGCGCCAGCAGCTTGGGCGGGAGGGCCGTTGATGAGCAGTTCTTC

J: TRBJ2-5
V: TRBV5-4
D: TRBD2
size: -
CDR3: CASSEIAGAQETQYF
DNA: TGTGCCAGCAGCGAGATAGCGGGGGCCCAAGAGACCCAGTACTTC

J: TRBJ1-1
V: TRBV7-8
D: -
size: -
CDR3: CASSSQTGARMNTEAFF
DNA: TGTGCCAGCAGCTCCCAGACAGGAGCAAGGATGAACACTGAAGCTTTCTTT

J: TRBJ2-3
V: TRBV10-3
D: TRBD2
size: -
CDR3: CAISAPSGDTDTQYF
DNA: TGTGCCATCAGTGCCCCTAGCGGAGACACAGATACGCAGTATTTT

J: TRBJ2-7
V: TRBV23-1
D: -
size: once
CDR3: CASHPGAIYEQYF
DNA: TGCGCCAGTCACCCGGGAGCTATCTACGAGCAGTACTTC

J: TRBJ2-7
V: TRBV6-1
D: TRBD2
size: few
CDR3: CASSEAGGPGAYREQYF
DNA: TGTGCCAGCAGTGAAGCGGGAGGGCCGGGAGCGTATCGAGAGCAGTACTTC

J: TRBJ2-2
V: TRBV3-1/TRBV3-2
D: TRBD2
size: -
CDR3: CASSRWTSGSQTGELFF
DNA: TGTGCCAGCAGCCGCTGGACTAGCGGGAGTCAAACCGGGGAGCTGTTTTTT

J: TRBJ2-2
V: TRBV6-6
D: -
size: -
CDR3: CASSYSGGRNGELFF
DNA: TGTGCCAGCAGTTACTCAGGAGGGCGGAACGGGGAGCTGTTTTTT

J: TRBJ1-5
V: TRBV6-1
D: -
size: -
CDR3: CASIESPEESNQPQHF
DNA: TGTGCCAGCATTGAAAGCCCGGAGGAGAGCAATCAGCCCCAGCATTTT

J: TRBJ2-1
V: TRBV12-5
D: -
size: -
CDR3: CASGLGQPGSNEQFF
DNA: TGTGCTAGTGGTTTGGGGCAGCCCGGGAGTAATGAGCAGTTCTTC

J: TRBJ2-5
V: TRBV7-8
D: -
size: -
CDR3: CASSFGLAKETQYF
DNA: TGTGCCAGCAGCTTCGGCCTAGCTAAAGAGACCCAGTACTTC

J: TRBJ2-5
V: TRBV28
D: TRBD2
size: once
CDR3: CASSTPLGTSGIPQYF
DNA: TGTGCCAGCAGCACCCCCCTCGGGACTAGCGGGATTCCCCAGTACTTC

J: TRBJ2-3
V: TRBV15
D: -
size: -
CDR3: CATSLPPVREQYF
DNA: TGTGCCACCAGCCTGCCCCCGGTCCGGGAGCAGTATTTT

J: TRBJ2-2
V: TRBV2
D: TRBD2
size: -
CDR3: CASRGLAGVPGELFF
DNA: TGTGCCAGCAGGGGACTAGCGGGAGTTCCCGGGGAGCTGTTTTTT

J: TRBJ1-1
V: TRBV4-1
D: -
size: -
CDR3: CASSQDKSRGWTEAFF
DNA: TGCGCCAGCAGCCAAGATAAATCCAGGGGATGGACTGAAGCTTTCTTT

J: TRBJ1-6
V: TRBV5-1
D: -
size: -
CDR3: CASSLIPYNSPLHF
DNA: TGCGCCAGCAGCTTGATCCCGTATAATTCACCCCTCCACTTT

J: TRBJ2-7
V: TRBV19
D: TRBD1
size: -
CDR3: CASSQGEEQYF
DNA: TGTGCCAGTAGCCAGGGGGAAGAGCAGTACTTC

J: TRBJ2-3
V: TRBV6-2/TRBV6-3
D: TRBD1
size: -
CDR3: CASSNPGQGAADTQYF
DNA: TGTGCCAGCAGTAACCCGGGACAGGGGGCCGCAGATACGCAGTATTTT

J: TRBJ2-3
V: TRBV10-1
D: -
size: -
CDR3: CASSPSETFTDTQYF
DNA: TGCGCCAGCAGCCCCAGCGAGACTTTCACAGATACGCAGTATTTT

J: TRBJ1-1
V: TRBV28
D: -
size: -
CDR3: CASSTWNTEAFF
DNA: TGTGCCAGCAGCACTTGGAACACTGAAGCTTTCTTT

J: TRBJ2-1
V: TRBV6-2/TRBV6-3
D: TRBD2
size: -
CDR3: CASSYPIPSSGSYNEQFF
DNA: TGTGCCAGCAGTTACCCGATCCCTTCTAGCGGGAGCTACAATGAGCAGTTCTTC

J: TRBJ1-3
V: TRBV30
D: -
size: -
CDR3: CAWSAGNTGNTIYF
DNA: TGTGCCTGGAGCGCAGGGAACACAGGAAACACCATATATTTT

J: TRBJ2-5
V: TRBV5-1
D: TRBD1
size: -
CDR3: CASSLEYRGAKETQYF
DNA: TGCGCCAGCAGCTTGGAGTACAGGGGAGCCAAAGAGACCCAGTACTTC